This paragraph covers one TCR beta chain sequence. The target antigen is unknown. The sample is drawn from a study of Ad26.COV2.S vaccination and SARS-CoV-2 variants. Study-level points and caveats: The placebo group had lower spike-specific TCR breadth than the vaccine recipients did.

Generated by immunoSEQ multiplex PCR, the TCRdb table keeps only in-frame clones and is missing some. The sample lists 350,000 to 400,000 clones, about 85% occurring once. CDR1 is KGHSH and CDR2 is LQKENI in the germline V gene. V was pared by 5 bases and J by 2 bases, with 15 bases between. The CDR3 sequence is 15 residues long. Treatment here: some 19 received Ad26.COV2.S at low or high dose, single or two shots; roughly five received placebo; per-sample allocation not given. Day 63 after the first injection of vaccine or placebo was the sampling time. The sample here was peripheral blood, taken in a trial of Ad26.COV2.S vaccine versus placebo. This TCR came from a person between 18 and 65 years old who received the Ad26.COV2.S COVID-19 vaccine or a placebo. The chain joins TRBV18 to TRBJ1-1, with D hard to call. The CDR3, as DNA: TGTGCCAGCTCAAGCTCCGGCAGGCCAAACACTGAAGCTTTCTTT. It codes for CASSSSGRPNTEAFF.